Below, 25 T cell receptor beta chains from the same sample are listed, as sequenced in a study of blood T cells in healthy people across ages. Through a sample-barcoded 5' primer and a J-beta primer mix, a second PCR was run for roughly 6 to 11 cycles. TCRdb reanalysed the 5' RACE reads using MiXCR and keeps one entry per CDR3 protein. The sample records about 2 million distinct CDR3 sequences, roughly 50% being singletons. Source material: blood. The source is a middle-aged woman in good health.

Only one count was recorded for this clonotype. This chain connects TRBV11-2 to TRBJ2-7; 7 bases are shared with TRBD1. V dropped 5 bases and J dropped 5; count of bases not matched to a gene: 9. Germline loops: CDR1 SGHAT, CDR2 FQNNGV. CDR3 length: 14 amino acids. The CDR3 DNA follows: TGTGCCAGCAGCACAGGGGAAGAATGGGACGAGCAGTACTTC. This translates into CASSTGEEWDEQYF.

The chain carries TRBV20-1 and TRBJ2-1, with a weak D call TRBD2 (7 bases). The V gene's germline CDR1 is DFQATT and CDR2 SNEGSKA (reference sequence). The V gene lost 6 bases and the J gene lost 7 bases, with 22 bases spanning the gap. CDR3 size: 15 residues. CDR3: CSAASGEGEVNEQFF. As DNA, the CDR3 is TGCAGTGCGGCCTCGGGGGAGGGGGAGGTGAATGAGCAGTTCTTC.

The chain couples TRBV19 to TRBJ1-5; D gene ambiguous. The CDR3 runs 15 residues. Germline V CDR1 and CDR2: LNHDA, SQIVND (reference sequence). V was shortened by 4 bases and J by 1 base, with 11 bases between the two germline ends. In DNA, the CDR3 is TGTGCCAGTAGTAGGGAACTTTCAAGCAATCAGCCCCAGCATTTT. Translating it yields CASSRELSSNQPQHF.

In this sample, this clonotype turned up many times. The chain recombines TRBV7-2 with TRBJ1-2; no firm D call. With 3 bases removed from V and 4 bases from J, the gap between germline ends came to 9 bases. Germline CDR1 is SGHTA and CDR2 is FQGNSA. The CDR3 sequence is 13 residues long. The CDR3 loop is CASSLEGLYGYTF. The CDR3 region has the DNA TGTGCCAGCAGCTTGGAAGGGCTCTATGGCTACACCTTC.

The table lists this clonotype with a few counts. This rearrangement joins TRBV9 to TRBJ2-1; 15 nucleotides align to TRBD2. Germline V lookup: CDR1 SGDLS, CDR2 YYNGEE. The ends lost 2 bases at V and 8 bases at J; junction bases unmatched: 8. The length of the CDR3 is 17 residues. The CDR3 nucleotides are TGTGCCAGCAGCGTTCCACGGACTAGCGGGGGGGAGGATGAGCAGTTCTTC. Translated, it gives CASSVPRTSGGEDEQFF.

This clonotype turned up a few times. The chain carries TRBV27 and TRBJ2-3, with D unresolved. The V gene lost 8 bases and the J gene lost 2 bases, with 5 bases spanning the gap. Germline V CDR1 and CDR2: MNHEY, SMNVEV (reference sequence). The CDR3 loop spans 11 amino acids. CDR3 nucleotide sequence: TGTGCCAGCGGACCCACAGATACGCAGTATTTT. Amino acid sequence: CASGPTDTQYF.

This chain connects TRBV2 to TRBJ2-7, with TRBD1 identical over 9 bases. The tail of the sequence fits TRBJ2-4 better, so the J call may be wrong. The CDR3 totals 16 residues. CDR1 and CDR2 from the germline V gene are SNHLY and FYNNEI. The CDR3 bases are TGTGCCAGCGAACCTCCGGGACAGGGAAATAGAAACATTCAGTACTTC. It yields the protein CASEPPGQGNRNIQYF.

This clonotype has just a few counts. The chain couples TRBV7-8 to TRBJ2-7; either TRBD1 or TRBD2 may supply D (5 bases each). The CDR3 consists of 15 residues. In germline, CDR1 is SGHVS, CDR2 FQNEAQ. The V end lost 5 bases, the J end lost 2 bases, and 16 bases lay between the germline ends. This CDR3 is CASSLTGTIAYEQYF. The CDR3 nucleotides are TGTGCCAGCAGCCTCACCGGGACGATAGCCTACGAGCAGTACTTC.

Of note for this clonotype: The junction and the germline gene differ at one end; a read error may be behind it. The chain recombines TRBV7-9 with TRBJ2-7; tentative D call: TRBD1 (6 bases). Looked up from germline, CDR1 is SEHNR and CDR2 is FQNEAQ (reference sequence). The CDR3 length is 15 residues. The CDR3 DNA follows: TGTGCCAACAGCTTAGCCGGACAGATCTCCTACGAGCAGTACTTC. It codes for CANSLAGQISYEQYF. Full variable domain (remainder filled in from reference TRBV7-9 and TRBJ2-7): DTGVSQNPRHKITKRGQNVTFRCDPISEHNRLYWYRQTLGQGPEFLTYFQNEAQLEKSRLLSDRFSAERPKGSFSTLEIQRTEQGDSAMYLCANSLAGQISYEQYFGPGTRLTVT.

This clonotype was observed a few times. The V gene is TRBV20-1, the J gene TRBJ1-1; D perhaps matches TRBD1 (6 bases). The V gene lost 6 bases and the J gene lost 0 bases, with 14 bases spanning the gap. The CDR3 spans 14 residues. Looked up from germline, CDR1 is DFQATT and CDR2 is SNEGSKA (reference sequence). CDR3 coding DNA: TGCAGTGCCCCGACCGGGACACTGAACACTGAAGCTTTCTTT. Translating it yields CSAPTGTLNTEAFF.

V and J are TRBV20-1 and TRBJ1-2, with a tentative D call TRBD1 (5 bases). This CDR3 contains 12 residues. Germline V gene lookup returns CDR1 DFQATT and CDR2 SNEGSKA (reference sequence). V was cut by 5 bases and J by 3 bases, with 10 bases left in between. Here the CDR3 DNA reads TGCAGTGCTGCCGGGACGTACTATGGCTACACCTTC. Its protein product is CSAAGTYYGYTF.

About this clonotype itself: One end of the junction is discordant with germline, which a read error may explain. The chain joins TRBV4-2 to TRBJ2-5; 12 bases map to TRBD2. The CDR3 runs to 19 residues. Germline values: CDR1 LGHNA, CDR2 YNFKEQ. CDR3 sequence reads: CACSQGTFGLAGSQETQYF. CDR3 DNA sequence: TGTGCCTGCAGCCAAGGGACCTTTGGACTAGCGGGGAGCCAAGAGACCCAGTACTTC.

As DNA, the CDR3 is TGTGCCAGCAGTTTGGGGGGCCCCTCGGTTTCGGAGCAGTTCTTC. Translated, it gives CASSLGGPSVSEQFF. V usage is TRBV27 and J usage is TRBJ2-1, with D perhaps being TRBD1 or TRBD2 (6 bases each). The germline gives CDR1 MNHEY, CDR2 SMNVEV (reference sequence). The V end lost 3 bases, the J end lost 10 bases, and 19 bases lay between the germline ends. The CDR3 is 15 residues long.

The sample holds a few counts of this clonotype. The gene calls are TRBV11-2 and TRBJ2-4; D is tentatively TRBD1 or TRBD2 (5 bases each). With 5 bases removed from V and 0 bases from J, the gap between germline ends came to 14 bases. The CDR3 contains 16 residues. The germline V gene has CDR1 SGHAT and CDR2 FQNNGV. The CDR3 DNA sequence: TGTGCCAGCAGCCCCGGGGCCTCCGGAGCCAAAAACATTCAGTACTTC. The encoded protein is CASSPGASGAKNIQYF.

This clonotype was detected a few times. The chain is built from TRBV4-3 and TRBJ2-7, with D hard to call. Trimming cost V 4 bases and J 0 bases, with 19 bases left between them. The CDR3 runs 17 residues. CDR1 is LGHNA and CDR2 is YSLEER in the germline V gene. CDR3: CASSPPRPMISSYEQYF. The CDR3 DNA sequence: TGCGCCAGCAGCCCTCCCCGACCGATGATAAGCTCCTACGAGCAGTACTTC.

This clonotype was seen only a few times. The chain has TRBV7-2 and TRBJ2-5, with a tentative D call TRBD2 (5 bases). The germline V and J ends were trimmed by 5 bases and 5 bases, with 12 bases remaining between them. There are 13 residues in the CDR3. Germline CDR1 SGHTA, CDR2 FQGNSA. The CDR3 DNA reads as TGTGCCAGCAGCCGGGATTGGGTGGAGACCCAGTACTTC. Protein: CASSRDWVETQYF.

The chain couples TRBV9 to TRBJ2-7; 9 bases match TRBD2. The DNA end is a closer match to TRBJ2-5, so the J assignment may be wrong. The germline V gene encodes CDR1 SGDLS and CDR2 YYNGEE. The CDR3 is 16 amino acids. The CDR3 loop is CASSPGTSLQGETQYF. CDR3 bases: TGTGCCAGCAGCCCCGGGACTAGCCTCCAAGGAGAGACCCAGTACTTC.

This clonotype has just a few counts. The gene calls are TRBV4-2 and TRBJ2-1, with D perhaps being TRBD1 or TRBD2 (6 bases each). The ends were cut back, 4 bases at V and 8 bases at J, with 12 bases in the middle. The CDR3 length is 13 residues. Germline assignment: CDR1 LGHNA and CDR2 YNFKEQ. The CDR3 loop reads CASSRARGDEQFF. For the CDR3, the DNA is TGTGCCAGCAGCCGCGCTAGGGGGGATGAGCAGTTCTTC.

This clonotype was seen only a few times. J is TRBJ2-7 and V is TRBV28, with a possible D match to TRBD1 (5 bases). V lost 5 bases, J lost 1 base, and 15 bases lay in between. The CDR3 runs to 15 residues. Germline V gene lookup returns CDR1 MDHEN and CDR2 SYDVKM. The CDR3 region is CASSQGLTTSYEQYF. CDR3 coding DNA: TGTGCCAGCAGTCAGGGCCTTACAACATCCTACGAGCAGTACTTC.

This clonotype came up many times. This sequence joins TRBV7-2 and TRBJ2-5; D unresolved. The CDR3 spans 12 residues. With 6 bases removed from V and 5 bases from J, the gap between germline ends came to 10 bases. Germline CDR1 is SGHTA and CDR2 is FQGNSA. The CDR3 loop reads CASRPPLETQYF. CDR3 in DNA: TGTGCCAGCAGACCACCACTGGAGACCCAGTACTTC. The whole variable domain, remainder taken from reference TRBV7-2 and TRBJ2-5, is GAGVSQSPSNKVTEKGKDVELRCDPISGHTALYWYRQSLGQGLEFLIYFQGNSAPDKSGLPSDRFSAERTGGSVSTLTIQRTQQEDSAVYLCASRPPLETQYFGPGTRLLVL.

The chain joins TRBV5-5 to TRBJ2-7; the D call may be TRBD1 or TRBD2 (8 bases each). The end of the DNA fits TRBJ2-5 better, so the J call may be wrong. Germline V gene lookup returns CDR1 SGHKS and CDR2 YYEKEE (reference sequence). This CDR3 comprises 15 residues. The CDR3 bases are TGTGCCAGCGGACAGGGCGGGGGGCTACAAGAGACCCAGTACTTC. It codes for CASGQGGGLQETQYF.

This clonotype was found a few times. The genes are TRBV4-2 and TRBJ2-7; TRBD1 agrees at 9 bases. Germline loops: CDR1 LGHNA, CDR2 YNFKEQ. There are 15 residues in the CDR3. The ends lost 3 bases at V and 1 base at J; junction bases unmatched: 4. CDR3 residues: CASSHGDRESYEQYF. CDR3 DNA sequence: TGTGCCAGCAGCCACGGGGACAGGGAATCCTACGAGCAGTACTTC.

This chain links TRBV6-5 with TRBJ1-2; TRBD1 is a possible D gene (6 bases). This CDR3 is built from 12 residues. Between the trimmed V and J ends, which lost 5 bases and 8 bases, there was a span of 12 bases. CDR1 and CDR2 (germline): MNHEY, SVGAGI. The CDR3, as DNA: TGTGCCAGCAGTCGGGACAAGGAAGGCTACACCTTC. As protein: CASSRDKEGYTF.

The chain employs TRBV2 and TRBJ1-1; 10 nucleotides agree with TRBD1. V dropped 5 bases and J dropped 5; count of bases not matched to a gene: 8. Germline lookup yields CDR1 SNHLY and CDR2 FYNNEI. The CDR3 extends over 15 amino acids. The CDR3 DNA is TGTGCCAGCAGTCTCCCGACAGGGGGCCGAACTGAAGCTTTCTTT. Translated, it gives CASSLPTGGRTEAFF.

This clonotype showed up just a few times. This chain's CDR3 is CATDDRGKNIQYF. CDR3 in DNA: TGTGCCACCGACGACAGGGGCAAAAACATTCAGTACTTC. This sequence joins TRBV28 and TRBJ2-4; 8 bases are shared with TRBD1. Germline CDR1 MDHEN, CDR2 SYDVKM. This CDR3 comprises 13 residues. V trimming: 10 bases; J trimming: 3 bases; junction bases outside the gene matches: 5.